This TCR beta chain originates from a study of Ad26.COV2.S vaccination and SARS-CoV-2 variants. Study-level background: Ad26.COV2.S was injected intramuscularly once or twice, 56 days apart.

CDR3 length equals 15 residues. CDR1 and CDR2 (germline): MNHEY, SVGAGI. The V end lost 6 bases, the J end lost 0 bases, and 12 bases lay between the germline ends. Libraries were prepared by immunoSEQ multiplex PCR; TCRdb keeps only in-frame clonotypes and omits some of them. The sample has nearly 400,000 clones, about 88% seen once; the top ten hold under 2%. Points from the study as a whole: Breadth of non-spike TCRs did not differ between vaccinees and placebo recipients.

Treatment: 19 received Ad26.COV2.S at low or high dose, single or two shots; 5 received placebo; per-sample allocation not given. Each sample was drawn 63 days after the first injection (of vaccine or placebo). Ad26.COV2.S expressed prefusion-stabilized spike from the original Wuhan strain. For this clone: What it binds is not known.

The chain combines TRBV6-5 with TRBJ2-1, with D possibly matching TRBD2 (5 bases). The material was peripheral blood, obtained in a trial of Ad26.COV2.S vaccine versus placebo. This TCR came from a person aged 18-60 years who received the Ad26.COV2.S COVID-19 vaccine or a placebo. CDR3 nucleotides: TGTGCCAGCAGCGCGGTGGGGAGCTCCTACAATGAGCAGTTCTTC. Translating gives CASSAVGSSYNEQFF.